The clone carrying this T cell receptor beta chain was recorded at least ten times. The target antigen is unknown. The data were taken from a study of T-cell reconstitution after alpha-beta-depleted transplantation in children. Overall study findings and caveats: Alpha-beta T cells about two months after transplant reportedly derived from several hundred expanded graft clones. Certain patients had high TCRbeta diversity at day 60, and it came from recipient T cells and thymic progenitors that survived. Most T-cell counts and diversity one year after the transplant came from T cells that were newly produced.

The CDR3 has 14 amino acids. The germline V gene encodes CDR1 SGHRS and CDR2 YFSETQ. J was trimmed by 2 bases and V by 6 bases; bases with no gene match: 7. TCRbeta library construction was performed incorporating unique molecular identifiers. TCRdb ran MiXCR on the PCR reads and lists one entry per CDR3 protein. Here the sample spans roughly 250,000 distinct CDR3 sequences, just under 8.5% being singletons. This chain connects TRBV5-1 to TRBJ2-5, with TRBD2 matching 7 bases. This specimen was PBMCs, mostly from graft donor cells, taken 180 days after TCRalphabeta/CD19-depleted stem cell transplant. The clonotype comes from a male patient under 18 who had a stem cell transplant for acute lymphoblastic leukemia, so the T cells may come from the graft donor. CDR3 nucleotide sequence: TGCGCCAGCAACGATCCTAGCGGACAAGAGACCCAGTACTTC. This sequence encodes CASNDPSGQETQYF.